This TCR beta chain was captured in a study of T cell responses to AZD1222 COVID-19 vaccine. Here immunoSEQ multiplex PCR was the method, and the copy in TCRdb shows in-frame clones only, minus some. The table records fewer than 150,000 clones, approximately 90% of them present only once. The V gene end was trimmed by 0 bases and the J gene end by 6 bases; junction bases not matched to a gene: 6. The CDR3 spans 15 residues. From germline, CDR1 is SGHRS and CDR2 YFSETQ. Turning to this clone: Its antigen is still unknown.

Study-wide findings and caveats: The donor group comprised mostly white British people and more females; the analysis possibly underestimated clonal diversity. CD4 TCRs linked to vaccination spanned spike, dominating at 160-218 and 743-854.

This TCR was sampled from an adult in good health. The rearrangement joins TRBV5-1 to TRBJ2-7, with 10 bases fitting TRBD2. This sample comprised peripheral blood, obtained on day 0 of AZD1222 vaccination. CDR3 nucleotide sequence: TGCGCCAGCAGCTTGGTCAGCGGGGGGGCCAGCGAGCAGTACTTC. This gives the protein CASSLVSGGASEQYF.